The following is a TCR beta chain sequence with its context. These data are taken from a study of blood T cell repertoires in COVID-19. The protocol was immunoSEQ multiplex PCR, while the TCRdb copy is restricted to in-frame clones and leaves out a portion. The table has around 280,000 clones, just under 90% seen once; the top ten hold 11%. This CDR3 spans 17 amino acids. Germline trimming cut 3 bases from V and 6 bases from J; bases unmatched to any gene: 12. The sample was peripheral blood. The chain has TRBV23-1 and TRBJ1-5; the match to TRBD1 covers 9 bases. TRBV23-1 carries the ORF label, with uncertain function. The TCR was taken from a woman aged 25 to 45 with COVID-19, enrolled during active disease. The CDR3 loop reads CASSHRLTGGVCQPQHF. The CDR3 nucleotides read TGCGCCAGCAGTCATAGGCTGACAGGGGGAGTATGTCAGCCCCAGCATTTT.